This passage covers 23 T cell receptor beta chains from one sample sequenced in a study of cytomegalovirus exposure and HLA in healthy donors. PCR used 60 Vbeta primers and 13 Jbeta primers. Generated by immunoSEQ multiplex PCR, the TCRdb table keeps only in-frame clones and is missing some. The data contain around 150,000 clones, about 85% of them singletons. Material: PBMCs. These receptors all stem from a human donor in good health.

The chain has TRBV19 and TRBJ1-5; 8 nucleotides line up with TRBD1. Germline V gives CDR1 LNHDA, CDR2 SQIVND (reference sequence). CDR3 length equals 15 residues. V shed 3 bases, J shed 4 bases, and the junction held 5 bases outside the gene matches. The CDR3 DNA reads TGTGCCAGTAGTATCGCTGGACAGGGAAATCAGCCCCAGCATTTT. This encodes CASSIAGQGNQPQHF.

A word on this clone: Its ends do not fully match the called genes, so a read error is possible. The chain uses TRBV29-1 and TRBJ1-5; a weak D match, TRBD1 (6 bases). The CDR3 runs 12 residues. In germline, CDR1 is SQVTM, CDR2 ANQGSEA. CDR3 region: CSVGGPYQAQHF. In DNA, the CDR3 is TGCAGCGTGGGGGGGCCGTATCAGGCCCAGCATTTT.

This chain links TRBV19 with TRBJ2-3; 7 bases map to TRBD2. V shed 5 bases, J shed 0 bases, and the junction held 5 bases outside the gene matches. Germline CDR1 is LNHDA and CDR2 is SQIVND (reference sequence). The CDR3 length is 15 residues. Written as DNA, the CDR3 is TGTGCCAGTAGTCCTGGGACTACCAGCACAGATACGCAGTATTTT. This translates into CASSPGTTSTDTQYF. Drawing the rest from reference TRBV19 and TRBJ2-3, the complete variable domain is DGGITQSPKYLFRKEGQNVTLSCEQNLNHDAMYWYRQDPGQGLRLIYYSQIVNDFQKGDIAEGYSVSREKKESFPLTVTSAQKNPTAFYLCASSPGTTSTDTQYFGPGTRLTVL.

J is TRBJ2-6 and V is TRBV2, with D unresolved. V lost 5 bases to trimming and J lost 0 bases, with 8 bases between them. The CDR3 has 15 residues. Germline V gene data show CDR1 as SNHLY and CDR2 as FYNNEI. CDR3 in amino acids: CASSRVISGANVLTF. The CDR3 DNA is TGTGCCAGCAGTCGGGTAATCTCTGGGGCCAACGTCCTGACTTTC.

This chain uses TRBV15 with TRBJ2-6, with TRBD2 as a possible D gene (6 bases). Germline V lookup: CDR1 LNHNV, CDR2 YYDKDF (reference sequence). The CDR3 contains 14 residues. Trimming stripped 8 bases from V and 4 bases from J, with 12 bases between. Here the CDR3 DNA reads TGTGCCACCTCCGGGACTGGCGGGGCCAACGTCCTGACTTTC. Its protein product is CATSGTGGANVLTF.

CDR3 residues: CASSELAGGPIHEQFF. In DNA, the CDR3 is TGTGCCAGCAGTGAGCTAGCGGGAGGGCCTATCCATGAGCAGTTCTTC. This chain uses TRBV6-4 with TRBJ2-1, with TRBD2 identical over 12 bases. There are 16 residues in the CDR3. CDR1 MRHNA and CDR2 SNTAGT come from the germline V gene. The ends lost 3 bases at V and 8 bases at J; junction bases unmatched: 8.

The chain has TRBV7-9 and TRBJ2-5, with TRBD2 matching over 12 bases. Unmatched junction bases numbered 7, after V lost 0 bases and J lost 5 bases. Per the germline V gene, CDR1 is SEHNR and CDR2 is FQNEAQ (reference sequence). The CDR3 has 17 amino acids. DNA for the CDR3: TGTGCCAGCAGCTTAGCGGCTAGCGGGGGGGCCTTGGAGACCCAGTACTTC. Translated, it gives CASSLAASGGALETQYF.

DNA of the CDR3: TGTGCCAGCAGCTTAGAGGGAGGAAGCGGGAAAACTGAAGCTTTCTTT. This gives the protein CASSLEGGSGKTEAFF. The chain uses TRBV7-9 and TRBJ1-1; D gene ambiguous. This CDR3 has 16 amino acids. Germline CDR1 and CDR2: SEHNR and FQNEAQ (reference sequence). V dropped 1 base and J dropped 5 bases, with 17 bases sitting between them.

The rearrangement joins TRBV6-1 to TRBJ2-1, with D possibly matching TRBD2 (5 bases). The V gene's germline CDR1 is MNHNS and CDR2 SASEGT. V lost 1 base and J lost 10, with 17 bases in between. The CDR3 is 15 residues long. CDR3: CASSEVGLHVPEQFF. For the CDR3, the DNA is TGTGCCAGCAGTGAAGTCGGACTCCATGTCCCCGAGCAGTTCTTC.

J is TRBJ2-5 and V is TRBV28, with 9 bases that match TRBD2. This CDR3 is 18 amino acids long. CDR1 is MDHEN, CDR2 SYDVKM, per germline. The junction had 12 bases not matched to a gene; V was cut back by 3 bases and J by 1 base. The CDR3 region has the DNA TGTGCCAGCAGTTTTTGGACTAGCGTGGGTGCGGTCCAAGAGACCCAGTACTTC. Translation gives CASSFWTSVGAVQETQYF.

The V call is TRBV27, the J call TRBJ2-7; perhaps TRBD1 as D (6 bases). The germline CDR1 and CDR2 sequences are MNHEY and SMNVEV (reference sequence). This CDR3 is 14 amino acids long. Trimming took 6 bases from V and 2 from J, leaving 14 bases between them. CDR3 DNA: TGTGCCAGCAGCCTCAGGGGTCCCCCCTACGAGCAGTACTTC. Translation: CASSLRGPPYEQYF.

The chain has TRBV19 and TRBJ2-6, with 9 nucleotides matching TRBD1. Germline CDR1 LNHDA, CDR2 SQIVND (reference sequence). Trimming removed 3 bases from V and 2 bases from J; junction bases left unmatched: 5. This CDR3 comprises 17 residues. The CDR3 loop reads CASSMRTGGTGANVLTF. As DNA, the CDR3 is TGTGCCAGTAGTATGCGTACAGGGGGCACTGGGGCCAACGTCCTGACTTTC.

This chain links TRBV5-4 with TRBJ2-2; D may be TRBD1 (5 bases). Trimming took off 4 bases at V and 5 bases at J, with 15 bases between the two ends. Germline CDR1 reads SGHNT; CDR2 reads YYREEE (reference sequence). The CDR3 runs to 15 residues. The CDR3 DNA sequence: TGTGCCAGCAGCATAGACAGTGGCAGGACCGGGGAGCTGTTTTTT. It specifies CASSIDSGRTGELFF.

The rearrangement joins TRBV13 to TRBJ2-2; TRBD2 aligns across 15 bases. CDR3 size: 16 residues. V was pared by 4 bases and J by 5 bases, with 2 bases of the junction left unmatched. The germline gives CDR1 PRHDT, CDR2 FYEKMQ (reference sequence). CDR3: CASSSGLAGGTGELFF. The CDR3 DNA sequence: TGTGCCAGCAGCTCGGGACTAGCGGGGGGAACCGGGGAGCTGTTTTTT. The entire variable domain, with the rest obtained from reference TRBV13 and TRBJ2-2, is as follows: AAGVIQSPRHLIKEKRETATLKCYPIPRHDTVYWYQQGPGQDPQFLISFYEKMQSDKGSIPDRFSAQQFSDYHSELNMSSLELGDSALYFCASSSGLAGGTGELFFGEGSRLTVL.

The rearrangement joins TRBV7-6 to TRBJ2-7, with 13 positions matching TRBD2. This CDR3 contains 20 residues. Trimming took 1 base from V and 5 from J; bases not matched to a gene: 17. CDR1 and CDR2 (germline): SGHVS, FNYEAQ. The CDR3 reads CASSLGPPQAGLAGRDEQYF. The CDR3, as DNA: TGTGCCAGCAGCTTAGGCCCCCCCCAGGCGGGACTAGCGGGACGGGACGAGCAGTACTTC. The full variable domain, in which reference TRBV7-6 and TRBJ2-7 provide the parts outside the CDR3, is GAGVSQSPRYKVTKRGQDVALRCDPISGHVSLYWYRQALGQGPEFLTYFNYEAQQDKSGLPNDRFSAERPEGSISTLTIQRTEQRDSAMYRCASSLGPPQAGLAGRDEQYFGPGTRLTVT.

This chain links TRBV4-2 with TRBJ1-2; no clear D gene. CDR1 LGHNA and CDR2 YNFKEQ come from the germline V gene. V was cut by 0 bases and J by 2 bases, with 7 bases left in between. CDR3 length equals 14 residues. CDR3 residues: CASSQDGGNYGYTF. CDR3 coding DNA: TGTGCCAGCAGCCAAGATGGAGGGAACTATGGCTACACCTTC.

V usage is TRBV6-5 and J usage is TRBJ2-5; 7 nucleotides align to TRBD1. The J segment lost 5 bases and the V segment lost 6 bases, leaving 9 bases of the junction unmatched. This CDR3 has 14 residues. CDR1 is MNHEY, CDR2 SVGAGI, per germline. The CDR3: CASSLTQGVETQYF. The CDR3 nucleotides read TGTGCCAGCAGCCTGACTCAGGGGGTTGAGACCCAGTACTTC.

J is TRBJ2-1 and V is TRBV2; tentative D call: TRBD2 (5 bases). Between the trimmed V and J ends, which lost 4 bases and 3 bases, there was a span of 7 bases. In germline, CDR1 is SNHLY, CDR2 FYNNEI. There are 13 residues in the CDR3. For the CDR3, the DNA is TGTGCCAGCAGTGTCGGGGTCTACAATGAGCAGTTCTTC. It translates to CASSVGVYNEQFF.

This chain uses TRBV5-1 with TRBJ1-4, with 9 bases fitting TRBD1. Germline values: CDR1 SGHRS, CDR2 YFSETQ. V dropped 2 bases and J dropped 8; count of bases not matched to a gene: 4. CDR3 length equals 14 residues. For the CDR3, the DNA is TGCGCCAGCAGCTTACAGGGGGCTGGAGAAAAACTGTTTTTT. It translates to CASSLQGAGEKLFF.

Of note for this clone: The junction departs from the called germline gene at one end, perhaps through a read error. The chain uses TRBV7-9 and TRBJ1-4; D remains ambiguous. CDR1 and CDR2 from the germline V gene are SEHNR and FQNEAQ (reference sequence). The CDR3 extends over 12 amino acids. CDR3 sequence: CSSSSPREKLFF. For the CDR3, the DNA is TGTTCCAGCAGCTCACCCAGGGAAAAACTGTTTTTT.

This clone was recorded a few times. The V gene is TRBV28, the J gene TRBJ2-2; TRBD2 aligns across 10 bases. V was pared by 6 bases and J by 6 bases, with 10 bases of the junction left unmatched. The germline V gene has CDR1 MDHEN and CDR2 SYDVKM. The CDR3 spans 16 residues. CDR3 protein: CASSRTGTSAAGELFF. The CDR3 DNA follows: TGTGCCAGCAGCAGGACCGGGACTAGCGCAGCCGGGGAGCTGTTTTTT.

J is TRBJ1-2 and V is TRBV6-4; 8 bases are shared with TRBD1. J lost 4 bases, V lost 6 bases, and 4 bases had no gene match. Germline CDR1 MRHNA, CDR2 SNTAGT. The CDR3 is 13 amino acids. This CDR3 reads CASSETGAYGYTF. The CDR3, as DNA: TGTGCCAGCAGCGAGACAGGGGCCTATGGCTACACCTTC.

The V gene is TRBV19, the J gene TRBJ1-2, with 9 nucleotides matching TRBD1. CDR3 length: 16 residues. Trimming took 7 bases from V and 4 from J; bases not matched to a gene: 13. Germline V gene data show CDR1 as LNHDA and CDR2 as SQIVND (reference sequence). CDR3 in amino acids: CASTETGGAFVYGYTF. DNA of the CDR3: TGTGCCAGTACGGAGACAGGGGGAGCATTTGTCTATGGCTACACCTTC.